This is a list of T cell receptor beta chains from one sample in a study of blood T cell repertoires in COVID-19. Sequenced by immunoSEQ multiplex PCR; TCRdb stores in-frame clones only, minus some. Among under 55,000 clones listed, about 87% were seen once. The sample was peripheral blood. These receptors all stem from a woman aged 80 or over with COVID-19, enrolled during active disease. Both conserved end residues are part of each CDR3. The order of the fields is clone size, J gene, V gene, D gene, CDR3 DNA, CDR3 protein. D genes are given only for firm matches. Clone sizes are given selectively: once, few, many, or a class where the clone is expanded.

NA | TRBJ2-7 | TRBV14 | NA | TGTGCCAGCAGCCCCAAGATCACAGGAAACTACGAGCAGTACTTC | CASSPKITGNYEQYF
once | TRBJ2-7 | TRBV19 | TRBD2 | TGTGCCAGTAGCCCTCTACGACTAGCGGGAGAACGGGAGCAGTACTTC | CASSPLRLAGEREQYF
few | TRBJ2-2 | TRBV2 | TRBD1 | TGTGCCAGCAGCGGTCTTGGGACAGCGGCTGGGGAGCTGTTTTTT | CASSGLGTAAGELFF
NA | TRBJ1-5 | TRBV6-5 | NA | TGTGCCAGCATTAAGGGAGATAGCAATCAGCCCCAGCATTTT | CASIKGDSNQPQHF
NA | TRBJ2-1 | TRBV5-4 | TRBD1 | TGTGCCAGCAGCTCTCCGGGACAGGGGTACAATGAGCAGTTCTTC | CASSSPGQGYNEQFF
NA | TRBJ1-6 | TRBV3-1/TRBV3-2 | NA | TGTGCCAGCAGCCAAATTAGCGGTTCACCCCTCCACTTT | CASSQISGSPLHF
NA | TRBJ1-5 | TRBV15 | NA | TGTGCCACCAGCAGAGCGGCAGCTCATAGCGGGAGCAATCAGCCCCAGCATTTT | CATSRAAAHSGSNQPQHF
NA | TRBJ2-7 | TRBV7-8 | TRBD1 | TGTGCCAGCAGCCCTAGGGGGGGTGGAGGACAGGGGGATTCCTACGAGCAGTACTTC | CASSPRGGGGQGDSYEQYF
NA | TRBJ1-1 | TRBV5-5 | TRBD1 | TGTGCCAGCAGCTTGGAGGGACAGGGTGGTTTATCTGAAGCTTTCTTT | CASSLEGQGGLSEAFF
NA | TRBJ2-7 | TRBV5-1 | TRBD2 | TGCGCCAGCAGGGAGGTTCTAGCGGGAGGGCGGCAGTACTTC | CASREVLAGGRQYF
NA | TRBJ2-3 | TRBV29-1 | NA | TGCAGCGTTGAGTTAGCGGCCGAGATGGATACGCAGTATTTT | CSVELAAEMDTQYF
NA | TRBJ2-3 | TRBV25-1 | TRBD2 | TGTGCCAGCAGTCTACGGGGGGGCGGCACAGATACGCAGTATTTT | CASSLRGGGTDTQYF
NA | TRBJ1-4 | TRBV12-5 | NA | TGTGCTAGTGGTCCGGCGCGGGGGGCAACTAATGAAAAACTGTTTTTT | CASGPARGATNEKLFF
NA | TRBJ2-5 | TRBV28 | TRBD1 | TGTGCCAGCAGTTTCGGCCAACCGGGGACAGGGCAAGAGACCCAGTACTTC | CASSFGQPGTGQETQYF
once | TRBJ2-3 | TRBV4-1 | TRBD2 | TGCGCCAGCAGCCAAGATCGAACTAGCGGGGCGACAGATACGCAGTATTTT | CASSQDRTSGATDTQYF
NA | TRBJ1-2 | TRBV9 | NA | TGTGCCAGCAGCGTAGCTGACAGAACTAACTATGGCTACACCTTC | CASSVADRTNYGYTF
NA | TRBJ1-2 | TRBV11-1 | TRBD1 | TGTGCCAGCACCCGACAGGGCTCTAACTATGGCTACACCTTC | CASTRQGSNYGYTF
few | TRBJ2-3 | TRBV6-5 | TRBD1 | TGTGCCATCGAGACCGGGACAGCGACAGATACGCAGTATTTT | CAIETGTATDTQYF
NA | TRBJ2-2 | TRBV19 | TRBD2 | TGTGCCAGTAGTGGGGGACTAGCGGGAGGGCCGTGGACCGGGGAGCTGTTTTTT | CASSGGLAGGPWTGELFF
once | TRBJ2-1 | TRBV18 | TRBD1 | TGTGCCAGCTCATCAGGACAGGAAATATCCTACAATGAGCAGTTCTTC | CASSSGQEISYNEQFF
medium-sized | TRBJ2-1 | TRBV5-1 | NA | TGCGCCAGCAGCCTTCCTACTACCTACAATGAGCAGTTCTTC | CASSLPTTYNEQFF
NA | TRBJ1-1 | TRBV9 | NA | TGTGCCAGCAGCGTACTTGGAGGCACTGAAGCTTTCTTT | CASSVLGGTEAFF
NA | TRBJ1-1 | TRBV21-1 | NA | TGTGCCAGCCTACTCTGGGACAGGGGATTCAGTAGCACTGAAGCTTTCTTT | CASLLWDRGFSSTEAFF
NA | TRBJ1-5 | TRBV27 | NA | TGTGCCAGCAGTTTACGCAGGGAAAGCAATCAGCCCCAGCATTTT | CASSLRRESNQPQHF
NA | TRBJ1-5 | TRBV24-1 | NA | TGTGCCACCAGTGGGGGGCTCGGCAATCAGCCCCAGCATTTT | CATSGGLGNQPQHF
NA | TRBJ1-5 | TRBV2 | TRBD1 | TGTGCCAGCAGTGGACAGGGGGCAGGTCAGCCCCAGCATTTT | CASSGQGAGQPQHF
NA | TRBJ1-4 | TRBV6-5 | NA | TGTGCCAGCAGTAGACACAGAACTAATGAAAAACTGTTTTTT | CASSRHRTNEKLFF
once | TRBJ2-5 | TRBV28 | TRBD1 | TGTGCCAGCAGTGAACCTACAGGGGGACTGGAGGAGACCCAGTACTTC | CASSEPTGGLEETQYF
NA | TRBJ2-7 | TRBV29-1 | TRBD1 | TGCAGCGCACGACAGGGAGCCTACGAGCAGTACTTC | CSARQGAYEQYF